A single sample is the source of the 10 T cell receptor beta chains below, sequenced in a study of metastatic and nonmetastatic thyroid tumors. TCRdb reanalyzed the PCR reads with MiXCR. This sample has some 20,000 clones, with roughly 23% found just once. All patients were untreated before thyroid surgery. Sequences were obtained from blood. These receptors were taken from a male donor with papillary thyroid cancer or a benign thyroid nodule (not recorded which). Some clones in this sample may be carry-over from other donors' samples.

Note on this clone: Just one base apart from a much larger clone, this may be a read error. At the DNA level, this CDR3 is encoded by other sequences in the same sample as well. This chain joins TRBV20-1 and TRBJ2-6; 10 bases agree with TRBD1. The CDR3 length is 17 residues. Germline assignment: CDR1 DFQATT and CDR2 SNEGSKA (reference sequence). This CDR3 reads CSARGQGAVSGANVLTF. The DNA of the CDR3 is TGCAGTGCTAGAGGACAGGGGGCAGTATCTGGGGCCAACGTCCTGACCTTC.

The chain carries TRBV6-1 and TRBJ2-1; D remains ambiguous. This CDR3 contains 16 residues. The germline gives CDR1 MNHNS, CDR2 SASEGT. The V and J ends lost 7 bases and 4 bases respectively, with 20 bases between them. The CDR3 nucleotides read TGTGCCAGCATCCAATTAGATGGGGTTGGGTACAATGAGCAGTTCTTC. Its protein is CASIQLDGVGYNEQFF.

This clone was observed at least ten times. This chain connects TRBV10-1 to TRBJ2-1, with unresolved D. Germline V gene sequence: CDR1 WNHNN, CDR2 SYGVQD (reference sequence). The CDR3 covers 12 residues. Trimming removed 3 bases at V and 7 bases at J, with 7 bases between. CDR3: CASSDTLNEQFF. In DNA, the CDR3 is TGCGCCAGCAGTGACACCTTGAATGAGCAGTTCTTC.

This clone was observed at least ten times. The chain is built from TRBV2 and TRBJ2-7; D is unresolved. Germline V gene lookup returns CDR1 SNHLY and CDR2 FYNNEI. The CDR3 sequence is 14 residues long. V was trimmed by 4 bases and J by 0 bases, leaving 10 bases between them. DNA for the CDR3: TGTGCCAGCAGTGTCCGGACCGCCTCCTACGAGCAGTACTTC. This sequence encodes CASSVRTASYEQYF.

In this sample, this clone turned up many times. This chain connects TRBV20-1 to TRBJ2-7, with 13 positions matching TRBD2. The CDR3 has 15 residues. The J segment lost 2 bases and the V segment lost 2 bases, leaving 3 bases of the junction unmatched. Germline CDR1 reads DFQATT; CDR2 reads SNEGSKA (reference sequence). The CDR3 loop is CSARSLAGGTYEQYF. DNA for the CDR3: TGCAGTGCTAGATCACTAGCGGGGGGGACCTACGAGCAGTACTTC.

CDR3 nucleotide sequence: TGTGCCAGCAGTCGGGGGACAGTGGCACACACTGAAGCTTTCTTT. Translating it yields CASSRGTVAHTEAFF. V usage is TRBV6-1 and J usage is TRBJ1-1; 7 bases line up with TRBD1. CDR1 and CDR2 from the germline V gene are MNHNS and SASEGT. The CDR3 runs to 15 residues. V lost 5 bases to trimming and J lost 3 bases; unmatched junction nucleotides: 9.

This clone was counted between two and nine times. CDR3 nucleotide sequence: TGTGCCAGCAGACCGCGTCCCAGGGGAGGCTACACCTTC. Translated: CASRPRPRGGYTF. This chain uses TRBV6-1 with TRBJ1-2; the D gene is possibly TRBD1 (6 bases). V shed 6 bases and J shed 8 bases, with 16 bases lying between them. This CDR3 is built from 13 residues. Germline assignment: CDR1 MNHNS and CDR2 SASEGT.

At least ten counts were recorded for this clone. V usage is TRBV5-6 and J usage is TRBJ2-7; 10 nucleotides match TRBD1. The CDR3 totals 15 residues. Germline V lookup: CDR1 SGHDT, CDR2 YYEEEE. The J segment lost 4 bases and the V segment lost 5 bases, leaving 9 bases of the junction unmatched. The CDR3 spells CASSPPGQGGYEQYF. The DNA for the CDR3 is TGTGCCAGCAGTCCCCCCGGACAGGGGGGTTACGAGCAGTACTTC.

The chain combines TRBV24-1 with TRBJ2-1; TRBD2 agrees at 7 bases. The trim removed 8 bases at V and 0 bases at J, leaving 6 bases unmatched. This CDR3 spans 15 amino acids. CDR1 and CDR2 from the germline V gene are KGHDR and SFDVKD. CDR3 DNA: TGTGCCACCAAGGCTAGCGGAAGCTCCTACAATGAGCAGTTCTTC. Amino acid sequence: CATKASGSSYNEQFF.

This clone appeared a few times. The V call is TRBV19, the J call TRBJ2-7, with D unclear. Germline CDR1 and CDR2: LNHDA and SQIVND (reference sequence). The germline V and J ends were trimmed by 1 base and 3 bases, with 7 bases remaining between them. CDR3 length equals 13 residues. The CDR3 protein is CASSIGTGYEQYF. CDR3 bases: TGTGCCAGTAGTATAGGCACGGGCTACGAGCAGTACTTC. The variable domain in full, with the rest retrieved from reference TRBV19 and TRBJ2-7, is DGGITQSPKYLFRKEGQNVTLSCEQNLNHDAMYWYRQDPGQGLRLIYYSQIVNDFQKGDIAEGYSVSREKKESFPLTVTSAQKNPTAFYLCASSIGTGYEQYFGPGTRLTVT.